Below are 18 T cell receptor beta chains sequenced from a single sample in a study of blood T cells in healthy people across ages. A second roughly 6 to 12 cycle PCR used barcoded and J-beta primers. TCRdb reprocessed the 5' RACE reads via MiXCR and lists one record per CDR3 protein. The sample includes some 670,000 distinct CDR3 sequences, 45% to 60% seen only once; the top ten take approximately 15%. The sequenced material came from blood. The origin of the receptors is a woman of 80 years or more in good health.

The CDR3 region is CSALTPPDTQYF. In DNA, the CDR3 is TGCAGTGCTTTGACCCCCCCAGATACGCAGTATTTT. V usage is TRBV20-1 and J usage is TRBJ2-3; D is undetermined. This CDR3 has 12 amino acids. The germline V gene encodes CDR1 DFQATT and CDR2 SNEGSKA (reference sequence). The V and J ends lost 5 bases and 4 bases respectively, with 10 bases between them.

The chain has TRBV5-1 and TRBJ2-7, with TRBD1 identical over 11 bases. V lost 5 bases to trimming and J lost 4 bases; unmatched junction nucleotides: 5. CDR1 SGHRS and CDR2 YFSETQ come from the germline V gene. CDR3 length equals 14 residues. CDR3 in amino acids: CASSGQGASYEQYF. For the CDR3, the DNA is TGCGCCAGCAGTGGACAGGGGGCGTCTTACGAGCAGTACTTC.

This clonotype was counted once. It may be a read error: a sequence one base away is much more abundant. The chain is built from TRBV5-1 and TRBJ2-7; 9 bases align to TRBD1. The germline V gene has CDR1 SGHRS and CDR2 YFSETQ. The length of the CDR3 is 15 residues. The V segment lost 2 bases and the J segment 4 bases; nucleotides outside the gene matches: 7. This CDR3 is CASSFRDRAFYEQYF. The CDR3 DNA reads as TGCGCCAGCAGCTTCCGGGACAGGGCGTTTTACGAGCAGTACTTC.

V gene TRBV6-6 combines with J gene TRBJ2-5; D call uncertain. V was cut by 4 bases and J by 0 bases, with 12 bases left in between. Germline CDR1 MNHNY, CDR2 SVGAGI (reference sequence). The CDR3 has 15 amino acids. CDR3 DNA sequence: TGTGCCAGCAGTTCAACTCGACGGAACCAAGAGACCCAGTACTTC. Encoded protein: CASSSTRRNQETQYF.

As regards this clonotype: Just one base apart from a much larger clone, this may be a read error. The chain is built from TRBV7-9 and TRBJ2-3; tentative D call: TRBD1 (5 bases). The CDR3 runs 14 residues. The germline V gene encodes CDR1 SEHNR and CDR2 FQNEAQ (reference sequence). V was pared by 6 bases and J by 1 base, with 11 bases between. The CDR3 loop reads CASSVVGGTDTQYF. DNA of the CDR3: TGTGCCAGCAGTGTAGTAGGGGGCACAGATACGCAGTATTTT. Based on the CDR3 plus reference TRBV7-9 and TRBJ2-3, the full variable domain is DTGVSQNPRHKITKRGQNVTFRCDPISEHNRLYWYRQTLGQGPEFLTYFQNEAQLEKSRLLSDRFSAERPKGSFSTLEIQRTEQGDSAMYLCASSVVGGTDTQYFGPGTRLTVL.

V and J are TRBV12-3 or TRBV12-4 and TRBJ2-5; D gene ambiguous. CDR3 size: 15 residues. Trimming took off 3 bases at V and 1 base at J, with 12 bases between the two ends. CDR3 nucleotides: TGTGCCAGCAGTTTTGAGCGTAGCTTCCAAGAGACCCAGTACTTC. Amino acid sequence: CASSFERSFQETQYF.

With regard to this clonotype: A read error may explain this, as a much larger clone is one base away. The chain recombines TRBV5-6 with TRBJ2-4; 15 positions match TRBD2. This CDR3 comprises 20 residues. Looked up from germline, CDR1 is SGHDT and CDR2 is YYEEEE. V was pared by 2 bases and J by 1 base, with 10 bases of the junction left unmatched. CDR3 loop: CASSFRTSGRARGAKNIQYF. DNA of the CDR3: TGTGCCAGCAGCTTCCGGACTAGCGGGAGGGCCCGAGGTGCCAAAAACATTCAGTACTTC.

The genes are TRBV3-1 and TRBJ2-4; weak D call: TRBD1 (5 bases). The J call is doubtful: the DNA matches TRBJ2-7 better. The CDR3 is made up of 15 amino acids. Germline assignment: CDR1 LGHDT and CDR2 YNNKEL (reference sequence). This chain's CDR3 is CASSQEIEAGYEQYF. The CDR3 DNA reads TGTGCCAGCAGCCAAGAAATAGAGGCAGGGTACGAGCAGTACTTC.

Details on this clonotype: With a much larger clone just one base away, this may be a read error. The chain recombines TRBV29-1 with TRBJ2-1; D unresolved. CDR1 is SQVTM, CDR2 ANQGSEA, per germline. V lost 4 bases to trimming and J lost 13 bases, with 5 bases between them. The CDR3 has 8 residues. CDR3 DNA: TGCAGCGTTGGTGCCCAGTTCTTC. Translating it yields CSVGAQFF.

V is TRBV21-1 and J is TRBJ2-5; the table's D call of TRBD1 was not tested on the DNA. TRBV21-1 counts as a pseudogene. The CDR3 is 14 residues long. This CDR3 reads CASSRDRGKETQYF. Here the CDR3 DNA reads TGTGCCAGCAGCAGAGACAGGGGAAAGGAGACCCAGTACTTC.

This clonotype was observed a few times. The chain links TRBV5-6 to TRBJ2-3, with 8 bases fitting TRBD2. CDR3 length: 17 amino acids. Trimming at V came to 0 bases and at J to 4 bases, leaving 10 bases not matched to a gene. CDR1 is SGHDT and CDR2 is YYEEEE in the germline V gene. CDR3 residues: CASSLALSGAYPDTQYF. The CDR3 nucleotides are TGTGCCAGCAGCTTGGCCCTTAGCGGGGCCTACCCAGATACGCAGTATTTT.

The table lists this clonotype with a few counts. The V call is TRBV9, the J call TRBJ2-2, with D maybe TRBD2 (6 bases). V was shortened by 4 bases and J by 3 bases, with 13 bases between the two germline ends. Per the germline V gene, CDR1 is SGDLS and CDR2 is YYNGEE. The CDR3 is 15 residues long. CDR3 nucleotide sequence: TGTGCCAGCAGCTCCACTAGCAGCTACACCGGGGAGCTGTTTTTT. Amino acids: CASSSTSSYTGELFF.

This clonotype has just a few counts. This chain connects TRBV5-1 to TRBJ2-1; 7 bases are a match to TRBD2. V lost 0 bases to trimming and J lost 6 bases; unmatched junction nucleotides: 3. Germline V gene lookup returns CDR1 SGHRS and CDR2 YFSETQ. This CDR3 region has 14 residues. CDR3 region: CASSLEPSGNEQFF. In DNA, the CDR3 is TGCGCCAGCAGCTTGGAGCCTAGCGGCAATGAGCAGTTCTTC.

This chain joins TRBV10-3 and TRBJ2-5; TRBD1 aligns across 9 bases. The DNA end is a closer match to TRBJ2-7, so the J assignment may be wrong. In germline, CDR1 is ENHRY, CDR2 SYGVKD. This CDR3 is 15 amino acids long. The CDR3 bases are TGTGCCATCAGTGATCCGGGACAGGGTCTTTACGAGCAGTACTTC. Protein sequence: CAISDPGQGLYEQYF.

CDR3 in amino acids: CASSEPGVEKLFF. The DNA for the CDR3 is TGTGCCAGCAGTGAACCCGGGGTAGAAAAACTGTTTTTT. The genes are TRBV6-1 and TRBJ1-4; D gene ambiguous. The CDR3 length is 13 residues. V was clipped by 2 bases and J by 8 bases, with 9 bases between them. From germline, CDR1 is MNHNS and CDR2 SASEGT.

This clonotype was detected only once. A much more abundant neighbour one base away suggests this may be a read error. V is TRBV29-1 and J is TRBJ2-5, with no clear D. The CDR3 has 13 amino acids. The V end was cut by 4 bases, the J end by 1 base, with 10 bases between. Looked up from germline, CDR1 is SQVTM and CDR2 is ANQGSEA. The CDR3 protein is CSVVSRVQETQYF. CDR3 in DNA: TGCAGCGTTGTAAGTCGGGTCCAAGAGACCCAGTACTTC.

The rearrangement joins TRBV10-3 to TRBJ2-7; 7 bases map to TRBD1. The J segment lost 2 bases and the V segment lost 4 bases, leaving 8 bases of the junction unmatched. The CDR3 runs to 15 residues. Germline V CDR1 and CDR2: ENHRY, SYGVKD. CDR3 protein: CAISGSPQGAYEQYF. The DNA for the CDR3 is TGTGCCATCAGTGGTTCGCCCCAGGGGGCCTACGAGCAGTACTTC.

The chain recombines TRBV6-2 or TRBV6-3 with TRBJ2-5; 10 bases agree with TRBD1. The last part of the DNA fits TRBJ2-7 better; the J call may be wrong. The length of the CDR3 is 12 residues. CDR1 is MNHEY, CDR2 SVGEGT, per germline. This CDR3 is CASGTGDYEQYF. In DNA form, the CDR3 reads TGTGCCAGCGGGACAGGGGACTACGAGCAGTACTTC.